The 11 T cell receptor beta chains presented below share a single source sample, sequenced in a study of PD-1 blockade in classical Hodgkin lymphoma. All patients experienced relapse after autologous stem cell transplantation, and brentuximab vedotin exposure was variable. Repertoires were generated with immunoSEQ multiplex PCR, while TCRdb's copy carries only in-frame clones and drops some. This table holds 80,000 to 100,000 clones, roughly 76% found once. This specimen consisted of peripheral blood mononuclear cells (PBMCs), obtained before the second cycle of nivolumab. All receptors derive from a human donor with classical Hodgkin lymphoma.

Here the CDR3 reads CASSPGGGRSYEQYF. As DNA, the CDR3 is TGTGCCAGCAGCCCCGGTGGGGGACGGAGCTACGAGCAGTACTTC. This chain uses TRBV7-2 with TRBJ2-7, with D perhaps being TRBD1 or TRBD2 (5 bases each). The CDR3 extends over 15 amino acids. V lost 5 bases and J lost 3, with 17 bases in between. CDR1 is SGHTA, CDR2 FQGNSA, per germline.

This clone was counted only a few times. This chain uses TRBV23-1 with TRBJ1-2, with TRBD1 identical over 7 bases. TRBV23-1 is an open reading frame, and its role is uncertain. V lost 4 bases to trimming and J lost 5 bases; unmatched junction nucleotides: 7. The CDR3 loop spans 14 amino acids. As DNA, the CDR3 is TGCGCCAGCAGTCGGCGGACAGGAGGTTATGGCTACACCTTC. Translation gives CASSRRTGGYGYTF.

Concerning this clone: This sample also contains other DNA sequences that code for the same CDR3. The chain couples TRBV5-6 to TRBJ1-5; TRBD1 matches at 8 bases. In germline, CDR1 is SGHDT, CDR2 YYEEEE. With V trimmed by 4 bases and J by 2 bases, 2 bases remained unmatched. The CDR3 runs 14 residues. The CDR3 region is CASSETGGNQPQHF. Written as DNA, the CDR3 is TGTGCCAGCAGCGAGACAGGGGGCAATCAGCCCCAGCATTTT.

This chain uses TRBV7-9 with TRBJ2-7, with TRBD1 identical over 8 bases. J was trimmed by 0 bases and V by 5 bases; bases with no gene match: 3. Germline CDR1 is SEHNR and CDR2 is FQNEAQ (reference sequence). The CDR3 sequence is 14 residues long. Here the CDR3 reads CASSRTGYSYEQYF. The CDR3 nucleotides read TGTGCCAGCAGCCGGACAGGGTACTCCTACGAGCAGTACTTC.

The chain employs TRBV4-1 and TRBJ2-7, with TRBD2 identical over 9 bases. Germline CDR1 MGHRA, CDR2 YSYEKL. The junction had 6 bases not matched to a gene; V was cut back by 1 base and J by 2 bases. The CDR3 is made up of 16 amino acids. The CDR3 DNA follows: TGCGCCAGCAGCCAAGTGCTTAGCGGGAGAACCTACGAGCAGTACTTC. Protein sequence: CASSQVLSGRTYEQYF.

The chain couples TRBV10-1 to TRBJ2-3, with a possible D match to TRBD1 (6 bases). V lost 3 bases, J lost 6 bases, and 16 bases lay in between. The CDR3 is 15 amino acids. The germline CDR1 and CDR2 sequences are WNHNN and SYGVQD (reference sequence). CDR3 coding DNA: TGCGCCAGCAGTGACCGACAGGAAGGCAGGGATACGCAGTATTTT. Its translation is CASSDRQEGRDTQYF.

This clone was observed a few times. The chain links TRBV10-3 to TRBJ1-2; 7 bases fit TRBD1. CDR1 and CDR2 from the germline V gene are ENHRY and SYGVKD. This CDR3 has 12 amino acids. J was trimmed by 5 bases and V by 7 bases; bases with no gene match: 4. This CDR3 reads CAITQQGYGYTF. The CDR3 bases are TGTGCCATCACCCAACAGGGGTATGGCTACACCTTC.

Comments on this clone: The sample carries other DNA sequences with the same CDR3. The rearrangement uses TRBV5-1 and TRBJ2-3; 8 bases are a match to TRBD1. Looked up from germline, CDR1 is SGHRS and CDR2 is YFSETQ. Unmatched junction bases numbered 5, after V lost 0 bases and J lost 2 bases. The CDR3 loop spans 16 amino acids. The CDR3 DNA sequence: TGCGCCAGCAGCTTGGGACAGGGGCCCTCCACAGATACGCAGTATTTT. Its protein is CASSLGQGPSTDTQYF.

The chain employs TRBV6-9 and TRBJ1-1; the match to TRBD1 covers 8 bases. The CDR3 is 16 residues long. Per germline, CDR1 MNHGY and CDR2 SVAAGI. V lost 2 bases to trimming and J lost 1 base; unmatched junction nucleotides: 6. CDR3 sequence (DNA): TGTGCCAGCAGTTATCCGCCAGACAGGGGGAACACTGAAGCTTTCTTT. It yields the protein CASSYPPDRGNTEAFF.

Written as DNA, the CDR3 is TGTGCCACCAGCAGAGATCCAACCTCTGGGGCCAACGTCCTGACTTTC. This translates into CATSRDPTSGANVLTF. V gene TRBV15 combines with J gene TRBJ2-6; D is unresolved. CDR3 length: 16 residues. Deletions cut 0 bases from V and 0 bases from J, with 6 bases between. CDR1 is LNHNV and CDR2 is YYDKDF in the germline V gene (reference sequence).

The gene calls are TRBV6-5 and TRBJ2-7; D is undetermined. CDR1 is MNHEY, CDR2 SVGAGI, per germline. The CDR3 length is 14 residues. Trimming removed 6 bases from V and 2 bases from J, with 14 bases in between. CDR3 region: CASRPTIQPYEQYF. The CDR3 bases are TGTGCCAGCAGGCCGACAATTCAACCCTACGAGCAGTACTTC.